The clone carrying this T cell receptor beta chain was found a few times. Antigen unknown. Germline is not matched at one junction end, which may reflect a read error. The record originates from a study of identical twins. Study conclusions and caveats: Model-predicted out-of-frame TCR alpha sharing fell below observed values in monozygotic twins. Excess sharing between twins was weaker in beta out-of-frame sequences.

Through template switching, a universal primer site was introduced, and the cDNA contained unique molecular identifiers. Using its own MiXCR run on the 5' RACE reads, TCRdb lists one record per CDR3 protein. This sample has some 300,000 distinct CDR3 sequences, with about 12% found just once. CDR1 is SGDLS, CDR2 YYNGEE, per germline. This CDR3 spans 15 amino acids. The same data also contributed to another study, on yellow fever vaccine responses in identical twins.

The V gene is TRBV9, the J gene TRBJ2-7; 10 bases match TRBD1. The clonotype comes from a woman in her late teens or twenties in good health. The sequencing input was CD8+ T cells sorted from blood. The CDR3 sequence: CASSVWDRGSSEQYF. CDR3 nucleotides: TGTGCCAGCAGCGTCTGGGACAGGGGTTCCTCCGAGCAGTACTTC.